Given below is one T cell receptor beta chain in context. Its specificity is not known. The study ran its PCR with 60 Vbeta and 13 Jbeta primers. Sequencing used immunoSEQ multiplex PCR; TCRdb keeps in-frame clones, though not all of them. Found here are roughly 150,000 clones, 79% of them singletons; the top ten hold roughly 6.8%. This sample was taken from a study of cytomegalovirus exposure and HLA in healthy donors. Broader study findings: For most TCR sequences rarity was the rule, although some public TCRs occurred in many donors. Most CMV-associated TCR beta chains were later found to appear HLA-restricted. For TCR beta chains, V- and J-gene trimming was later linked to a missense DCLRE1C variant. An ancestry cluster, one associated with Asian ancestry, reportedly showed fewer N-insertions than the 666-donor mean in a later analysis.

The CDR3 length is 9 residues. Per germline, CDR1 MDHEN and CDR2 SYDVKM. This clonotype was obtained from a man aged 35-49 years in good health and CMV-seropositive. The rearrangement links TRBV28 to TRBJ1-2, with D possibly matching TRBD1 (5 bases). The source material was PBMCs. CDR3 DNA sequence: TGTGGGGCAGGGTATGGCTACACCTTC. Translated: CGAGYGYTF.